One and the same sample provided the 11 T cell receptor beta chains below, sequenced in a study of cytomegalovirus exposure and HLA in healthy donors. This PCR relied on a set of 60 Vbeta primers and 13 Jbeta primers. The data were produced by immunoSEQ multiplex PCR, yet TCRdb's version contains in-frame clones alone and is incomplete. The table lists 130,000 or so clones, 70% to 80% of them singletons. The material sequenced was PBMCs. These TCRs come from a woman between 45 and 65 years old in good health and CMV-seropositive.

DNA of the CDR3: TGTGCCAGCAGCTGGACTAGCGGGGGGCCCCAAGAGACCCAGTACTTC. Its protein is CASSWTSGGPQETQYF. The genes are TRBV7-2 and TRBJ2-5; TRBD2 aligns across 14 bases. V shed 4 bases, J shed 1 base, and the junction held 2 bases outside the gene matches. CDR3 length: 16 residues. From germline, CDR1 is SGHTA and CDR2 FQGNSA.

V is TRBV9 and J is TRBJ2-2; 8 nucleotides align to TRBD1. With 2 bases clipped from V and 6 bases from J, the junction kept 6 bases outside the gene matches. This CDR3 has 15 residues. Germline V gene sequence: CDR1 SGDLS, CDR2 YYNGEE. CDR3 nucleotide sequence: TGTGCCAGCAGCGTGGGACAGGTGGACCCCGGGGAGCTGTTTTTT. As protein: CASSVGQVDPGELFF.

The V and J genes are TRBV30 and TRBJ2-7; 8 bases map to TRBD2. Germline trimming cut 3 bases from V and 4 bases from J; bases unmatched to any gene: 11. The CDR3 contains 15 residues. Looked up from germline, CDR1 is GTSNPN and CDR2 is SVGIG (reference sequence). The CDR3: CAWRASGTSRYEQYF. The DNA for the CDR3 is TGTGCCTGGAGGGCATCCGGGACTAGTCGTTACGAGCAGTACTTC.

This clone appeared a few times. The V and J genes are TRBV7-2 and TRBJ1-2; 10 bases align to TRBD1. Looked up from germline, CDR1 is SGHTA and CDR2 is FQGNSA. Trimming took 5 bases from V and 4 from J; bases not matched to a gene: 4. The CDR3 runs to 14 residues. The CDR3 is CASSPRTGGYGYTF. The CDR3 DNA reads TGTGCCAGCAGCCCCCGGACAGGGGGCTATGGCTACACCTTC.

The chain carries TRBV19 and TRBJ2-7, with TRBD2 matching 8 bases. The CDR3 covers 15 residues. J gave up 0 bases and V 9 bases, and 10 bases lay outside the gene matches. Germline V CDR1 and CDR2: LNHDA, SQIVND (reference sequence). The CDR3 sequence is CASRPGRGSSYEQYF. The DNA of the CDR3 is TGTGCCAGCAGACCCGGGAGGGGGAGCTCCTACGAGCAGTACTTC.

The DNA of the CDR3 is TGTGCCAGCAGGAAAAGTACGAGGGGGGGAGGCTACACCTTC. This gives the protein CASRKSTRGGGYTF. The chain carries TRBV6-5 and TRBJ1-2; maybe TRBD1 (6 bases). Trimming took off 6 bases at V and 8 bases at J, with 19 bases between the two ends. Germline V gene sequence: CDR1 MNHEY, CDR2 SVGAGI. This CDR3 contains 14 residues.

The rearrangement uses TRBV30 and TRBJ1-1; the D gene is possibly TRBD1 (6 bases). Trimming shortened V by 5 bases and J by 2 bases, and 6 bases separated the two germline ends. This CDR3 has 11 amino acids. Germline CDR1 reads GTSNPN; CDR2 reads SVGIG (reference sequence). The CDR3 loop reads CAWGTNTEAFF. The CDR3 coding sequence is TGTGCCTGGGGGACAAACACTGAAGCTTTCTTT.

The chain employs TRBV18 and TRBJ1-1; 7 positions agree with TRBD1. CDR1 KGHSH and CDR2 LQKENI come from the germline V gene. The CDR3 runs 15 residues. The junction had 7 bases not matched to a gene; V was cut back by 3 bases and J by 3 bases. CDR3 bases: TGTGCCAGCTCACCCCAGGGGGGAGTGCACACTGAAGCTTTCTTT. This translates into CASSPQGGVHTEAFF.

The chain couples TRBV5-1 to TRBJ2-7, with D perhaps TRBD2 (6 bases). CDR1 SGHRS and CDR2 YFSETQ come from the germline V gene. V lost 0 bases, J lost 2 bases, and 18 bases lay in between. This CDR3 region has 17 residues. The CDR3 bases are TGCGCCAGCAGCTTGGCCCCTGGGACTTATAAGACCTACGAGCAGTACTTC. This translates into CASSLAPGTYKTYEQYF.

As DNA, the CDR3 is TGCGCCAGCAGCTTGACTACAGGTCCCTATGGCTACACCTTC. It is translated as CASSLTTGPYGYTF. The chain combines TRBV5-1 with TRBJ1-2; a weak D match, TRBD1 (5 bases). The V end was cut by 1 base, the J end by 4 bases, with 11 bases between. The germline V gene encodes CDR1 SGHRS and CDR2 YFSETQ. This CDR3 region has 14 residues.

CDR3 protein: CASSGGQGPTGELFF. DNA for the CDR3: TGTGCCAGCAGCGGGGGACAGGGTCCCACCGGGGAGCTGTTTTTT. The J gene is TRBJ2-2, the V gene TRBV7-6; 9 positions match TRBD1. The V and J ends lost 5 bases and 4 bases, in that order; junction bases with no gene match: 5. This CDR3 contains 15 residues. Germline-derived CDR1 and CDR2 are SGHVS and FNYEAQ.